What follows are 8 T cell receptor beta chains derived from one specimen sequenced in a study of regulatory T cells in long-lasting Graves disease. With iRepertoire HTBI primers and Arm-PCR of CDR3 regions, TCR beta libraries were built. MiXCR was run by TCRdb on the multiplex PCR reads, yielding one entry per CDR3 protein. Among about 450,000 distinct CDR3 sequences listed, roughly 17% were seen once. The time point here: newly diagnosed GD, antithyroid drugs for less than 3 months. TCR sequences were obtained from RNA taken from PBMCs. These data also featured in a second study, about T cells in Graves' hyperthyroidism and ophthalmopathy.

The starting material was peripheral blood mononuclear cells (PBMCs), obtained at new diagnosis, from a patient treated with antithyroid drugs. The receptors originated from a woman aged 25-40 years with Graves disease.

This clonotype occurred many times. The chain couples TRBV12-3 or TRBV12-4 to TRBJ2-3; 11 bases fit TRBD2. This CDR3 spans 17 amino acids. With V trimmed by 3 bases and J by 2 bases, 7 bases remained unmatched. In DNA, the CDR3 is TGTGCCAGCAGTTTTACTAGCGGGAGCGCTAACACAGATACGCAGTATTTT. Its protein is CASSFTSGSANTDTQYF.

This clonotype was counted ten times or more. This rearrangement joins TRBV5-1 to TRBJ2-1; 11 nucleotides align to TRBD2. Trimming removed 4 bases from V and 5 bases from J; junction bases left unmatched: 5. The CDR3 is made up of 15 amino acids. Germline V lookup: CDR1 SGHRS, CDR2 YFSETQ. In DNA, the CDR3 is TGCGCCAGCAGCCAAACTAGCGGGGGAAACAATGAGCAGTTCTTC. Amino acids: CASSQTSGGNNEQFF.

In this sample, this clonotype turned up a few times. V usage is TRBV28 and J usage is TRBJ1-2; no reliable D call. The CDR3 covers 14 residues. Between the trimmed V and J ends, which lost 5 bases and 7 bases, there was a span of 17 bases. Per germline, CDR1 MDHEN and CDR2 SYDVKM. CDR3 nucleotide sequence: TGTGCCAGCAGTCTCCAGCCGCCACTGGGTGGCTACACCTTC. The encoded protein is CASSLQPPLGGYTF.

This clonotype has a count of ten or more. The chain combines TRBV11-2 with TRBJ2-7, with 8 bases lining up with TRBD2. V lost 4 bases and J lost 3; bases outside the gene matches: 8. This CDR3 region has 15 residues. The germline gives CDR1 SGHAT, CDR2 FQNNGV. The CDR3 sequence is CASSSNSAGVYEQYF. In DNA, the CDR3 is TGTGCCAGCAGCTCTAACTCAGCGGGAGTCTACGAGCAGTACTTC.

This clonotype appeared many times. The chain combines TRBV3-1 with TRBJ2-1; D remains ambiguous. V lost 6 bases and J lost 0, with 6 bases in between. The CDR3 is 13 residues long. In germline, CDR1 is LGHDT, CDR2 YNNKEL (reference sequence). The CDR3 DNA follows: TGTGCCAGCAGTCACGGCTCCTACAATGAGCAGTTCTTC. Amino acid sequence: CASSHGSYNEQFF.

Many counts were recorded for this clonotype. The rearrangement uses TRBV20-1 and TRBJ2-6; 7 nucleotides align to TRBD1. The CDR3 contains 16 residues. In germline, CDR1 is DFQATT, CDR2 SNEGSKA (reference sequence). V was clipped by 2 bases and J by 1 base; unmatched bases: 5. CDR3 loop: CSARSFRGSGANVLTF. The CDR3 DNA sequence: TGCAGTGCTAGATCCTTCAGGGGGTCTGGGGCCAACGTCCTGACTTTC.

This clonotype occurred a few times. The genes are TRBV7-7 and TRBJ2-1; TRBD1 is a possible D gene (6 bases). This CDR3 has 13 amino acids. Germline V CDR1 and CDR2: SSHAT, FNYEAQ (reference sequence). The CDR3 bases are TGTGCTAGCGCCCTCCAGGGGAGCAATGAGCAGTTCTTC. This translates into CASALQGSNEQFF.

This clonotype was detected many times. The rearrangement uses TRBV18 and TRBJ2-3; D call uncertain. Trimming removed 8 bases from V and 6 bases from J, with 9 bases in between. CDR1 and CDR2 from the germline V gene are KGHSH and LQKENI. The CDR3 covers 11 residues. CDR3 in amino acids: CASSPADTQYF. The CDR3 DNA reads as TGTGCCAGCAGCCCCGCCGATACGCAGTATTTT.